This T cell receptor beta chain originates from a study of blood T cell repertoires in COVID-19. Trimming left V 0 bases short and J 5 bases short, with 16 bases between. Germline assignment: CDR1 SGHDN and CDR2 FVKESK. The length of the CDR3 is 16 residues. This clone was seen only once. TCRdb's copy holds only in-frame clones and misses some; the assay was immunoSEQ multiplex PCR. The sample contains about 180,000 clones, approximately 85% of which appear only once. The sequence derives from a middle-aged man who had recovered from COVID-19. This chain connects TRBV14 to TRBJ1-1; D ambiguous. Sequenced material: PBMCs or T cells enriched from blood (not recorded which). Written as DNA, the CDR3 is TGTGCCAGCAGCCAAGACGTTGGGCTCCAGTGGACTGAAGCTTTCTTT. It yields the protein CASSQDVGLQWTEAFF.